This T cell receptor (beta chain) was retrieved from a study of shared clonotypes between healthy human individuals. Notes on the study in general: It was expected that sequencing depth would affect clonotype sharing among donors. Naive subsets generally exceeded memory subsets in estimated richness. Researchers sampled only blood; tissue repertoires likely differ.

There are 13 residues in the CDR3. Unmatched junction bases numbered 4, after V lost 5 bases and J lost 6 bases. As defined, naive CD8 cells were CD45RO-negative and positively selected for CCR7, with terminally differentiated effector memory CD45RA+ cells excluded. On this clone itself: Antigen unknown.

Here immunoSEQ multiplex PCR was the method, and the copy in TCRdb shows in-frame clones only, minus some. The sample comprises approximately 590,000 clones, just under 97% of which are singletons, and 0.095% to 0.12% rests with the top ten. Sequencing was carried out using naive CD8+ T cells sorted from blood. V and J are TRBV5-7 and TRBJ1-1; 10 bases are shared with TRBD1. TRBV5-7 is classed as an ORF, of uncertain function. The sequence was collected from a young woman in good health. As DNA, the CDR3 is TGTGCCAGCAGTAAGGACAGGGGGGCTGAAGCTTTCTTT. This sequence encodes CASSKDRGAEAFF.